This entry concerns a single T cell receptor (beta chain). Its specificity is unknown. The CDR3 covers 15 residues. CDR1 is SGHTA and CDR2 is FQGNSA in the germline V gene. The germline V and J ends were trimmed by 4 bases and 2 bases, with 14 bases remaining between them. This record comes from a study of shared clonotypes between healthy human individuals. The study, taken as a whole, reports: Larger estimated richness was generally seen in naive subsets than in memory subsets. Shared clonotypes: 4.5% to 5% naive CD4, about 3.3% naive CD8, over 2% memory CD4, more than 0.3% memory CD8.

This table comes from immunoSEQ multiplex PCR, and its TCRdb copy is limited to in-frame clones, with some not included. This sample has 550,000 to 850,000 clones; around 77% occur once, and the top ten carry more than 1.5%. Sample: memory CD4+ T cells sorted from blood. Indicated subset: CD45RA-negative fraction. The rearrangement uses TRBV7-2 and TRBJ2-5; possibly TRBD1 for D (6 bases). The receptor's source is a woman under 40 in good health. This chain's CDR3 is CASSYLGQRQETQYF. The CDR3 DNA reads as TGTGCCAGCAGCTACCTCGGACAGAGGCAAGAGACCCAGTACTTC.